The source of this T cell receptor beta chain is a study of vaccination effects on CD4 cells after COVID-19 (dated by TCRdb to 2022 to 2024). About the study as a whole: Across the study, the median time from the second dose to post-vaccine sampling was 72 days (range 14 to 241). In both COVID-19 convalescent patients and infection-naive vaccine recipients, the study compared SARS-CoV-2 spike-specific CD4+ TCR repertoires from before mRNA vaccination with those from after it. Altogether, some ten COVID-19 convalescent patients and several SARS-CoV-2-naive healthy vaccine recipients made up the full study. The Oncomine TCR Beta short-read assay on an Illumina iSeq 100 was used to sequence cultures from other donors in the study. Results the study describes overall, beyond this receptor: At late post-vaccination timepoints, both infection-induced and vaccine-induced clones showed marked clonal contraction, consistent with waning T cell responses. The study was limited by a small number of convalescent patients and lacked early post-infection timepoints. In healthy vaccine recipients, vaccine-induced clones were almost all SARS-CoV-2 mono-reactive, with only 1 of 255 being cross-reactive with common cold coronaviruses.

This clone was picked up one time. Its binding antigen is unknown. No quality values exist for individual bases; no much larger clone is one base distant. The library was prepared using the immunoSEQ multiplex PCR assay. TCR beta CDR3 sequencing was performed on DNA from the cultured, isolated CD4+ T cells. As for the original processing: Non-productive TCR sequences were removed and reads were trimmed to the CDR3 region, keeping CDR3s of at least 7 amino acids. Antigen-specific clonotypes were identified with the MANAFEST web app by comparing expansion in peptide wells against reference cultures. For clones to be considered positive, expansion at FDR<0.05 versus reference and all other wells, an odds ratio above 5, and a frequency above 0.1% in two replicate wells were required. Clonotypes significantly expanded in SARS-CoV-2 spike wells and in at least one common cold coronavirus spike condition were defined as cross-reactive. Using the stringdist R package, CDR3 similarity was measured by Levenshtein distance, and unrooted trees were constructed with ape in R 3.6.1. The immuneACCESS repertoire file appears here via TCRdb, limited to in-frame rearrangements. These files lack a portion of the clones; in checked studies, under half of the deficit traces to unresolved V genes, and the cause of the others is not known. V, J and clone size derive from that table, while D and trimming were established from the DNA sequence. This sample lists about 46,000 clones; 65% to 75% were detected once. The leading ten clones occupy around 16% of the sample.

In the ViraFEST assay, PBMC were stimulated with viral peptide pools, and antigen-specific CD4+ T cell clonotypes were then identified by expansion using TCR sequencing. After more than nine days of culture, CD4+ T cells were isolated with the EasySep CD4+ T cell isolation kit. Each participant got two doses of an mRNA SARS-CoV-2 vaccine, either BNT162b2 or mRNA-1273. Healthy vaccine recipients had no prior SARS-CoV-2 infection, confirmed by negative nucleocapsid antibodies before and after vaccination. About 2.1 million PBMC per well were cultured with about 9.6 ug/ml peptides in IMDM containing approximately 4.7% human AB serum, about 9.7 IU/ml IL-2 and gentamicin. On days 3 and 7, half of the culture medium was replaced with fresh IL-2-containing medium. Unless noted otherwise, every peptide stimulation condition was grown in triplicate wells. PBMC were separated from whole blood using Ficoll-Paque Plus gradient centrifugation and were then either cryopreserved at -140C or used fresh. The overlapping peptide pools covered the spike proteins of SARS-CoV-2 as well as those of the common cold coronaviruses HCoV-NL63, HCoV-OC43 and HCoV-229E. Genomic DNA was extracted from cultured CD4+ T cells with the QIAamp micro DNA kit.

V and J are truncated by 5 bases and 1 base respectively, leaving an intervening sequence of 13 bases. CDR1 SGHRS and CDR2 YFSETQ are derived from the germline V gene. Counted from cysteine to phenylalanine, this CDR3 has 14 amino acids. Only the CDR3 DNA is retained, 42 bases long and in frame from the first base. The receptor comes from a human donor who received a COVID-19 vaccine. The material was CD4+ T cells from PBMCs cultured with HCoV-OC43 spike peptides, obtained after COVID-19 vaccination. The cell subset or site label on this specimen signifies: HCoV-OC43 spike overlapping peptide pool stimulation. The rearrangement combines TRBV5-1 with TRBJ2-7; no D segment can be confidently identified. The DNA sequence reads TGCGCCAGCAGGATAGAAAATCTTTCCTACGAGCAGTACTTC. Translation gives CASRIENLSYEQYF.